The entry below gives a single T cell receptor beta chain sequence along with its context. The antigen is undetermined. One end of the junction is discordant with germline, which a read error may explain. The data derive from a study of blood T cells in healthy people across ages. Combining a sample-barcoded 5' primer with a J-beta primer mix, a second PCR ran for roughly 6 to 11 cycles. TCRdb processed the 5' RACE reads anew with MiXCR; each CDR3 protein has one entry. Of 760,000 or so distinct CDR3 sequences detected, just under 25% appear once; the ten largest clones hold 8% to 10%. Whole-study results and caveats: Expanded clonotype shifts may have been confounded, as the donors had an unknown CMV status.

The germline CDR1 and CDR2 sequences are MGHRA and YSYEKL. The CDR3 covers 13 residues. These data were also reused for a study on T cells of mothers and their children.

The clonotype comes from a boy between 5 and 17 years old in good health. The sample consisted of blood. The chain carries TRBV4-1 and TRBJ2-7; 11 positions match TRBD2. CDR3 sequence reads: CASSQLAGGPRNF. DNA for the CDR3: TGCGCCAGCAGCCAATTAGCGGGAGGGCCCCGGAACTTC.